This T cell receptor beta chain emerged from a study of T cell responses to AZD1222 COVID-19 vaccine. The data were produced by immunoSEQ multiplex PCR, yet TCRdb's version contains in-frame clones alone and is incomplete. The table includes about 99,000 clones, 80% to 95% detected once. J was trimmed by 6 bases and V by 5 bases; bases with no gene match: 5. The CDR3 runs 13 residues. The germline CDR1 and CDR2 sequences are SGHNT and YYREEE (reference sequence). The sequence derives from an adult who received the AZD1222 COVID-19 vaccine. This rearrangement joins TRBV5-4 to TRBJ1-2; TRBD1 agrees at 9 bases. The specimen comprised peripheral blood, sampled 28 days after the second AZD1222 dose. CDR3 residues: CASRLQGADGYTF. The DNA of the CDR3 is TGTGCCAGCAGGCTACAGGGGGCGGATGGCTACACCTTC. Drawing the rest from reference TRBV5-4 and TRBJ1-2, the complete variable domain is ETGVTQSPTHLIKTRGQQVTLRCSSQSGHNTVSWYQQALGQGPQFIFQYYREEENGRGNFPPRFSGLQFPNYSSELNVNALELDDSALYLCASRLQGADGYTFGSGTRLTVV.